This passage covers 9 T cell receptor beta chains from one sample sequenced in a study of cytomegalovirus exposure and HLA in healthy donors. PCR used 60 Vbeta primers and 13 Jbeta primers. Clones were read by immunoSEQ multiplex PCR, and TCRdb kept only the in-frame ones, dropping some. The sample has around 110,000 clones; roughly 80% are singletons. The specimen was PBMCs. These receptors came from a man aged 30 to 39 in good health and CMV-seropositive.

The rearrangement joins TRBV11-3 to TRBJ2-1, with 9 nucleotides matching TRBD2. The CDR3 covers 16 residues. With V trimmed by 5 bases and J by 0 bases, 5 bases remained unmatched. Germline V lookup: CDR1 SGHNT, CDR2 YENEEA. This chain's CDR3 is CASSRVLAGSYNEQFF. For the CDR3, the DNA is TGTGCCAGCAGCCGCGTACTAGCGGGCTCCTACAATGAGCAGTTCTTC.

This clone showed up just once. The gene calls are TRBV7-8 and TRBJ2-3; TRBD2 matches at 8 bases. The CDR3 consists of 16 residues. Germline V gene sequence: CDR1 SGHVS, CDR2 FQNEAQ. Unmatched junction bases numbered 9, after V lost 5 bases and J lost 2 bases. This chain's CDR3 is CASSPVASGLTDTQYF. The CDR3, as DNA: TGTGCCAGCAGCCCGGTGGCTAGCGGGCTCACAGATACGCAGTATTTT.

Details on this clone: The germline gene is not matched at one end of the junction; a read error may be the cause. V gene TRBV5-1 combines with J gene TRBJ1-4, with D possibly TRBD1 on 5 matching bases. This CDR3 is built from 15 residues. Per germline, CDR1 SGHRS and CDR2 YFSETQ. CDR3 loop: CASSPRQGNNERLFF. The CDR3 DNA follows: TGCGCCAGCAGTCCCCGGCAGGGCAATAATGAAAGACTGTTTTTT.

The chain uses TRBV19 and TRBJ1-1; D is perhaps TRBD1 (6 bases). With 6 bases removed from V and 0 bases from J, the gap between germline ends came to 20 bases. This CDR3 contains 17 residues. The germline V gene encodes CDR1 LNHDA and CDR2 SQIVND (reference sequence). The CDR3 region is CASRMRLAGAMNTEAFF. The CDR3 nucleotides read TGTGCCAGTAGAATGAGGTTGGCGGGGGCAATGAACACTGAAGCTTTCTTT.

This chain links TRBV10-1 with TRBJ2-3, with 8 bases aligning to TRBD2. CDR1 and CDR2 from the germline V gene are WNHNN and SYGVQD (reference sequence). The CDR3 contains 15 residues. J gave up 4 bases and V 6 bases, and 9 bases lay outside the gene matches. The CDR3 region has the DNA TGCGCCAGCAGCGACGGGACTAGAGGCGCAGATACGCAGTATTTT. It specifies CASSDGTRGADTQYF.

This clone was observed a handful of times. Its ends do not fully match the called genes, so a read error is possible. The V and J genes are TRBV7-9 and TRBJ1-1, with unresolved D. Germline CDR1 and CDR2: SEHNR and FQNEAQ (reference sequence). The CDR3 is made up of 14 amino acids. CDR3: CSSSLPWLNTEAFF. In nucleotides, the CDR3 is TGTTCCAGCAGCTTACCCTGGCTGAACACTGAAGCTTTCTTT.

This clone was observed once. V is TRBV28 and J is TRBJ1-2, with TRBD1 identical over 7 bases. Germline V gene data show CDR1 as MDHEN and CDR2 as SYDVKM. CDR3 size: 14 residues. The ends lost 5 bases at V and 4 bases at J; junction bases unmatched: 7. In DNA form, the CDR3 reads TGTGCCAGCAGTATCCCGCAGGGGGGCTATGGCTACACCTTC. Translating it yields CASSIPQGGYGYTF.

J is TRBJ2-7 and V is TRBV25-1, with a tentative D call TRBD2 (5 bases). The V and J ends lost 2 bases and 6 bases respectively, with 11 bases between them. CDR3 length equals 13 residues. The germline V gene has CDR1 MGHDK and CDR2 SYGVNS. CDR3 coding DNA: TGTGCCAGCAGTGAAGCGCGGGCCGGCGAGCAGTACTTC. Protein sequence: CASSEARAGEQYF.

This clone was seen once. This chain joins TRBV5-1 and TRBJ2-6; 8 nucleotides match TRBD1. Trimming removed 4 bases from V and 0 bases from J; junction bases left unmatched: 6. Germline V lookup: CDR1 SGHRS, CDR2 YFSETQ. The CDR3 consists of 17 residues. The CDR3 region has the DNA TGCGCCAGCAGCCCAGGACAGGGAAACTCTGGGGCCAACGTCCTGACTTTC. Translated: CASSPGQGNSGANVLTF.